This T cell receptor beta chain was sequenced for a study of beta chain features in type 1 diabetes. Findings and caveats of the study: More deletions and fewer insertions at VDJ junctions were seen in type 1 diabetes patients. Patients with Type 1 diabetes showed moderately but significantly shorter TCRB CDR3s in all four CD4+ subsets. A possible short-template PCR bias applies equally to patients and controls. Compared with healthy donors, patients appeared to share more similar naive, central memory and regulatory TCRB repertoires.

All of the isolated RNA was reverse transcribed, so expressed TCRB transcripts were sequenced. Data came from immunoSEQ multiplex PCR; TCRdb stores just in-frame clones and leaves some out. In the table there are about 650,000 clones, under 15% of which are singletons. The length of the CDR3 is 15 residues. V gave up 0 bases and J gave up 5 bases, with 14 bases separating them. CDR1 is SGDLS and CDR2 is YYNGEE in the germline V gene. For this clone: What it binds is unknown.

CD45RO/CCR7/CD25/CD127/CD95/CD27 sorting isolated CD4+ naive, central memory, regulatory and stem cell-like memory cells. The source is a man aged 25-45 years with type 1 diabetes. What was sequenced was naive CD4+ T cells from blood. The chain carries TRBV9 and TRBJ2-5; D might be TRBD2 (6 bases). The CDR3 protein is CASSVGTREAETQYF. Written as DNA, the CDR3 is TGTGCCAGCAGCGTAGGAACTAGGGAGGCCGAGACCCAGTACTTC.